These T cell receptor beta chains were read from a single sample in a study of T cell repertoires in cytomegalovirus infection. TCRdb re-analysed the reads in MiXCR, keeping a single row per CDR3 protein. The profile shows under 600,000 distinct CDR3 sequences, 15% to 20% of them singletons. The sample was CD8+ T cells from PBMCs. The source of these receptors is a human donor in good health (CMV status not recorded). Some clones in this sample may be carry-over from other donors' samples. Each CDR3 is given without its conserved first and last residue.

V	J	CDR3
TRBV6-1	TRBJ1-1	ASSDGTGYTEAF
TRBV4-1	TRBJ1-3	ASSQDTGLRGNTIY
TRBV3-1	TRBJ2-7	ASSQDPQGTYEQY
TRBV6-6	TRBJ1-5	ASSYVSTGPNQPQH
TRBV7-8	TRBJ2-1	ASSLGRLGNEQF
TRBV4-2	TRBJ2-5	ASSQVIGEDREETQY
TRBV7-8	TRBJ2-7	ASSVDAAYEQY
TRBV6-1	TRBJ2-1	ASRLNYNEQF
TRBV28	TRBJ2-2	ASSLALAGGTGELF
TRBV6-5	TRBJ1-2	ASSYSVRAGHVYGYT
TRBV30	TRBJ2-3	AWSALGQGSTDTQY
TRBV3-1	TRBJ1-4	ASSQDGTGHWTNEKLF
TRBV5-1	TRBJ2-2	ASSWRRGELF
TRBV30	TRBJ2-1	AWSPGTGLYNEQF
TRBV15	TRBJ1-2	ATSRDSTESNYGYT
TRBV7-9	TRBJ1-2	ASSFPEFRLSNYGYT
TRBV29-1	TRBJ1-5	SVAGQGDSNQPQH
TRBV7-2	TRBJ1-5	ASSPDDNSNQPQH
TRBV7-3	TRBJ1-6	ASSLQDSPLH
TRBV12-5	TRBJ1-3	ASAQGGGPGNTIY
TRBV28	TRBJ2-1	ASSFGSPEQF
TRBV27	TRBJ1-2	ASSLSKGDYGYT
TRBV6-6	TRBJ1-5	ASSPSTEGEQPQH
TRBV9	TRBJ1-2	ASTPYGRNNYGYT
TRBV6-1	TRBJ1-2	ASSSTGNRYGYT
TRBV29-1	TRBJ2-7	SVGGELYEQY
TRBV7-9	TRBJ2-1	ASSPTLGANEQF
TRBV11-2	TRBJ2-7	ASSLDRTVNYEQY
TRBV7-8	TRBJ2-7	ASSLWDWKDEQY
TRBV15	TRBJ2-5	AIDSGGAPMAQY
TRBV6-6	TRBJ2-3	ASSLRGGDTQY